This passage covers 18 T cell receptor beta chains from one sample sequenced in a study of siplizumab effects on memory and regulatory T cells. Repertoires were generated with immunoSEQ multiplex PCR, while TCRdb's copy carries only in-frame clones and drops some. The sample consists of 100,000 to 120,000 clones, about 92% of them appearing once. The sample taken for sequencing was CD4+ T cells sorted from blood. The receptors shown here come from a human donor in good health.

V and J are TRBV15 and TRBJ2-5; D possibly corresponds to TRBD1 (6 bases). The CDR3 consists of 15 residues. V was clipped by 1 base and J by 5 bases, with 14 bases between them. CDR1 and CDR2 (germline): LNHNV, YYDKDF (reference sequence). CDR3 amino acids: CATSRAPQGKETQYF. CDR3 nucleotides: TGTGCCACCAGCAGAGCCCCTCAGGGGAAGGAGACCCAGTACTTC.

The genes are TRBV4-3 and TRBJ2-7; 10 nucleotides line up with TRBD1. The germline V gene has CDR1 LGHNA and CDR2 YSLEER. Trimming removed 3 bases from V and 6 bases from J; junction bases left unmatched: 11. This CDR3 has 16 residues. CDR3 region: CASSQGLLGQGFEQYF. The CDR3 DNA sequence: TGCGCCAGCAGCCAGGGTCTACTGGGACAGGGGTTCGAGCAGTACTTC.

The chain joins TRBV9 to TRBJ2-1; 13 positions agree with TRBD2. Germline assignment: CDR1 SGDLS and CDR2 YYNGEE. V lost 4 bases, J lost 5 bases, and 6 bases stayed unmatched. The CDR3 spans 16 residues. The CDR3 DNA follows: TGTGCCAGCAGCCCGGGACTAGCGGGGTCCGACAATGAGCAGTTCTTC. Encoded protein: CASSPGLAGSDNEQFF.

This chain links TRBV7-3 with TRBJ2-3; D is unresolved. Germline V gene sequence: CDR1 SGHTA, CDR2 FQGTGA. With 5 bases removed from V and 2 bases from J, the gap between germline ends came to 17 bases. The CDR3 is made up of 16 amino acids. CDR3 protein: CASSPKTQMTTDTQYF. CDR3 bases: TGTGCCAGCAGCCCGAAGACACAAATGACCACAGATACGCAGTATTTT.

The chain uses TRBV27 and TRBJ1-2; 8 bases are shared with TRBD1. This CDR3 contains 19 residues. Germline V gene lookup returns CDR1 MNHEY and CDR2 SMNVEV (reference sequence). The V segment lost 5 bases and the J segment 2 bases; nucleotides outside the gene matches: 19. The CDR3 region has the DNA TGTGCCAGCAGTCTCGCAGGGGGCAGCTTTACAAGTCAAAACTATGGCTACACCTTC. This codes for CASSLAGGSFTSQNYGYTF.

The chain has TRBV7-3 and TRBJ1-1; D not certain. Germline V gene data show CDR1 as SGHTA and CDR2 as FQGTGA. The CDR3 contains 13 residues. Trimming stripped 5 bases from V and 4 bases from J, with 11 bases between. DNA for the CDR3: TGTGCCAGCAGCACAAATAGGGTCACTGAAGCTTTCTTT. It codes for CASSTNRVTEAFF. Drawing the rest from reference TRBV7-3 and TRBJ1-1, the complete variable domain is GAGVSQTPSNKVTEKGKYVELRCDPISGHTALYWYRQSLGQGPEFLIYFQGTGAADDSGLPNDRFFAVRPEGSVSTLKIQRTERGDSAVYLCASSTNRVTEAFFGQGTRLTVV.

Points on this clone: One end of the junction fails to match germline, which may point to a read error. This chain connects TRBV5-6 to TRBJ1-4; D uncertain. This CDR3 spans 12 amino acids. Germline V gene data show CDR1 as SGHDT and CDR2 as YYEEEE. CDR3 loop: CASSPPVGAAVF. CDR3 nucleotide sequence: TGTGCCAGCAGCCCACCGGTAGGAGCAGCGGTTTTT.

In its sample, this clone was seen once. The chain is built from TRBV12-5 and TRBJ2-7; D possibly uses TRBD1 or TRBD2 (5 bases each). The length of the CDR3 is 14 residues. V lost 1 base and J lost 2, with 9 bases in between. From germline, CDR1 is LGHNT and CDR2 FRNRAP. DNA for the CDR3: TGTGCTAGTGGTTTGGCCGGGACGGCCTACGAGCAGTACTTC. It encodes CASGLAGTAYEQYF.

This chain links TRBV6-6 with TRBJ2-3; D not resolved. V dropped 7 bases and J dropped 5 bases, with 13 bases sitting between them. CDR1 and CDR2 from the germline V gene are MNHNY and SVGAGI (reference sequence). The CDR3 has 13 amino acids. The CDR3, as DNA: TGTGCCAGCACCGACCCCCCGAGAGATACGCAGTATTTT. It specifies CASTDPPRDTQYF.

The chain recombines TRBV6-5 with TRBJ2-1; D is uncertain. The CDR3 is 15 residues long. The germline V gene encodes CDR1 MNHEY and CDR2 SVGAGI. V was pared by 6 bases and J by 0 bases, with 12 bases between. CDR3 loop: CASRHYRSSYNEQFF. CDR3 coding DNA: TGTGCCAGCAGGCATTATCGGAGCTCCTACAATGAGCAGTTCTTC.

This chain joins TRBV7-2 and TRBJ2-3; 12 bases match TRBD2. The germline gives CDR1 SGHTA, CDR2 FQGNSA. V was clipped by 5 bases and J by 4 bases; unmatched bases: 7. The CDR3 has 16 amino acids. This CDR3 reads CASSQLAGGGSDTQYF. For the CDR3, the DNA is TGTGCCAGCAGCCAGCTAGCGGGAGGGGGTTCAGATACGCAGTATTTT.

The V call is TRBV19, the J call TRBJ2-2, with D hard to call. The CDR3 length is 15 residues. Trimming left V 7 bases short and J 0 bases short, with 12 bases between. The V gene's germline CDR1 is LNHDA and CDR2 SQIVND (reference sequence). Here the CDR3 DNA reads TGTGCCAGTAAATCCCAGATCGCGAACACCGGGGAGCTGTTTTTT. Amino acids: CASKSQIANTGELFF.

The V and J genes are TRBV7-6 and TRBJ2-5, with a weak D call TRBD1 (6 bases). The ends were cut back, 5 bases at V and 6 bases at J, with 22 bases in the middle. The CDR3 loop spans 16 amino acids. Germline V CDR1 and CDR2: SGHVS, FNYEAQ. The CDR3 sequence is CASSQSTWGPPQTQYF. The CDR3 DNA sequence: TGTGCCAGCAGCCAGTCGACGTGGGGGCCCCCTCAGACCCAGTACTTC.

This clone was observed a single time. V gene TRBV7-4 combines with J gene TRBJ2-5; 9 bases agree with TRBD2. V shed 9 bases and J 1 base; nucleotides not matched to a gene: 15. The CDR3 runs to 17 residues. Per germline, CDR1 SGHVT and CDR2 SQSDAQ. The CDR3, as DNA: TGTGCCAGTAAGACTAGCGGCCCTGAGGGGGTCCAAGAGACCCAGTACTTC. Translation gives CASKTSGPEGVQETQYF.

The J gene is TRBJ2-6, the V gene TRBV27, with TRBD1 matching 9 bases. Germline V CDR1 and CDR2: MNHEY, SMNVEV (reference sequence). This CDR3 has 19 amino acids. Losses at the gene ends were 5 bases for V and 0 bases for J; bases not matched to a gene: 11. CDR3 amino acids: CASSPQGAGFPSGANVLTF. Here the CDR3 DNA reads TGTGCCAGCAGTCCACAGGGGGCTGGTTTCCCCTCTGGGGCCAACGTCCTGACTTTC.

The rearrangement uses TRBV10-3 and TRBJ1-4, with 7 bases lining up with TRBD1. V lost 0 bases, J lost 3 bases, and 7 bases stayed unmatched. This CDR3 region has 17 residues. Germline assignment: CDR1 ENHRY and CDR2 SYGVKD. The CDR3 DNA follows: TGTGCCATCAGTGAGTCTGCCTCAGGGGGTTCTAATGAAAAACTGTTTTTT. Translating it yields CAISESASGGSNEKLFF.

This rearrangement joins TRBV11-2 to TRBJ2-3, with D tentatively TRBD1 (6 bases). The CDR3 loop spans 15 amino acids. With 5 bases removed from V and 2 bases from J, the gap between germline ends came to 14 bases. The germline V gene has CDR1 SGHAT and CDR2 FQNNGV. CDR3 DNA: TGTGCCAGCAGCCAACCAACAGGGTCCACAGATACGCAGTATTTT. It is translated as CASSQPTGSTDTQYF.

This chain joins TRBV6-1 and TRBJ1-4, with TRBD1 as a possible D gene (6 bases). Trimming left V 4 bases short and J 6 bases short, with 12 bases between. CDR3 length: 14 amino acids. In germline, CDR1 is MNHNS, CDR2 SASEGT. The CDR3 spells CASSVTGSDEKLFF. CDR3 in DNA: TGTGCCAGCAGTGTGACAGGTTCAGATGAAAAACTGTTTTTT.